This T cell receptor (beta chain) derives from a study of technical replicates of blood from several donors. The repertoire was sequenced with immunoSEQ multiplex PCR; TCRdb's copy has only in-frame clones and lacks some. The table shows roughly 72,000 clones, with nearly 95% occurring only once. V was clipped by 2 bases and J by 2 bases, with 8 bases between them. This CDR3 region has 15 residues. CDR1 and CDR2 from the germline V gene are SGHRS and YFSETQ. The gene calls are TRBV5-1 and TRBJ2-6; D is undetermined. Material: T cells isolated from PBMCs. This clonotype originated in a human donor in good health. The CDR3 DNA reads TGCGCCAGCAGCTTACAAATTGCTGGGGCCAACGTCCTGACTTTC. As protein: CASSLQIAGANVLTF.